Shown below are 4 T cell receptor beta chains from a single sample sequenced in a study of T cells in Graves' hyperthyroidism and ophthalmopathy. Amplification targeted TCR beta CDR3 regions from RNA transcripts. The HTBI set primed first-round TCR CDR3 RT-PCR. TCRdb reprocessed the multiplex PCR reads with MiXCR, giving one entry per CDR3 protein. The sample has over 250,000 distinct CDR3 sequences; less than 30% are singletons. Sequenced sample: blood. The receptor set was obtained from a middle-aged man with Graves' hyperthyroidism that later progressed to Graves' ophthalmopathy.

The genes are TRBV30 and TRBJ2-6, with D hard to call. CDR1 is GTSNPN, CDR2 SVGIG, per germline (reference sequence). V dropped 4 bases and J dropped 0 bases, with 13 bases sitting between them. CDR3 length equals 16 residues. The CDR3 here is CAWTRTASSGANVLTF. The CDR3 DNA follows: TGTGCCTGGACTAGGACCGCAAGCTCTGGGGCCAACGTCCTGACTTTC.

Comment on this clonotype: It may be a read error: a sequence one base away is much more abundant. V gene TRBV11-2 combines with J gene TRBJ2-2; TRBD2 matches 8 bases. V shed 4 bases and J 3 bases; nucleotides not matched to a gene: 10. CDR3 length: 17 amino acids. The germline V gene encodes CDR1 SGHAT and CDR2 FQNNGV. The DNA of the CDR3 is TGTGCCAGCAGCTCACTTAGCCCAGCGGGAGACACCGGGGAGCTGTTTTTT. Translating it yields CASSSLSPAGDTGELFF.

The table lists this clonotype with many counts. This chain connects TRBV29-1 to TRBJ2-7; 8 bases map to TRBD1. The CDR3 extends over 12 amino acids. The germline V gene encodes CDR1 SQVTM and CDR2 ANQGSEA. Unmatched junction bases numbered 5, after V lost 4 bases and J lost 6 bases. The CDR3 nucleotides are TGCAGCGTTGGACAGGGGACCTTCGAGCAGTACTTC. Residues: CSVGQGTFEQYF.

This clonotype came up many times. The CDR3 DNA reads TGTGCCAGCAGCTTAGGATCGGGGGGCACTGAAGCTTTCTTT. It codes for CASSLGSGGTEAFF. The V gene is TRBV7-8, the J gene TRBJ1-1; tentative D call: TRBD1 (5 bases). The CDR3 extends over 14 amino acids. Trimming took 1 base from V and 4 from J, leaving 10 bases between them. The germline CDR1 and CDR2 sequences are SGHVS and FQNEAQ.